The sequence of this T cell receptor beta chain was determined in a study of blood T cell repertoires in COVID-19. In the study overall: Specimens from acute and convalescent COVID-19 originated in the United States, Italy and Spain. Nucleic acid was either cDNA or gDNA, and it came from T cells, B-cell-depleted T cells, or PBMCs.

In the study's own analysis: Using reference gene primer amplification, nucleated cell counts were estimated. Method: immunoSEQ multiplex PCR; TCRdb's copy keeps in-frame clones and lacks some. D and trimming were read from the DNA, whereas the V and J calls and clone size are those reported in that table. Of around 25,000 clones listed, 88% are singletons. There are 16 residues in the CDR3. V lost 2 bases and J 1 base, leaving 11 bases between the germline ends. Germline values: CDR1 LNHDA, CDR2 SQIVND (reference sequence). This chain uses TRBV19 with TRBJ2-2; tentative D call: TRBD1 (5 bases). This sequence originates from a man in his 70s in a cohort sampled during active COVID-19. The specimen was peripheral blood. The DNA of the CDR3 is TGTGCCAGTAGTATAAGCAGGGCCCAGAACACCGGGGAGCTGTTTTTT. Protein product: CASSISRAQNTGELFF.